Each of the 17 T cell receptor beta chains below was sequenced from the same sample in a study of response to subunit inactivated influenza vaccine. Via MiXCR, TCRdb re-called the RT-PCR reads, giving one row per CDR3 protein. The table has hundreds of thousands of distinct CDR3 sequences, approximately 15% seen once. The sequencing here drew on PBMCs from blood, taken 14 days before vaccination. The receptor set was obtained from a man in his forties or fifties who received an inactivated influenza vaccine.

This chain joins TRBV28 and TRBJ2-7; 12 nucleotides line up with TRBD2. The CDR3 consists of 14 residues. The trim removed 2 bases at V and 13 bases at J, leaving 9 bases unmatched. Germline V lookup: CDR1 MDHEN, CDR2 SYDVKM. CDR3 residues: CASSLTLTSGGQYF. The CDR3 coding sequence is TGTGCCAGCAGTTTAACCTTGACTAGCGGGGGCCAATACTTC.

V gene TRBV5-1 combines with J gene TRBJ1-2; D perhaps matches TRBD1 (6 bases). Germline CDR1 SGHRS, CDR2 YFSETQ. V dropped 1 base and J dropped 2 bases, with 9 bases sitting between them. This CDR3 contains 14 residues. The CDR3 here is CASSLLDRNYGYTF. The CDR3 nucleotides are TGCGCCAGCAGCTTGCTGGACAGAAACTATGGCTACACCTTC.

This clonotype was seen only a few times. The chain combines TRBV6-4 with TRBJ1-2; 7 positions agree with TRBD1. Germline assignment: CDR1 MRHNA and CDR2 SNTAGT. The length of the CDR3 is 13 residues. Losses at the gene ends were 5 bases for V and 8 bases for J; bases not matched to a gene: 8. In nucleotides, the CDR3 is TGTGCCAGCAGTCCTACAGGGGTAGGCGGCTACACCTTC. Residues: CASSPTGVGGYTF.

This clonotype was observed a few times. The chain uses TRBV12-3 or TRBV12-4 and TRBJ2-7, with 8 bases fitting TRBD2. CDR3 length: 16 amino acids. V dropped 2 bases and J dropped 4; count of bases not matched to a gene: 10. The DNA of the CDR3 is TGTGCCAGCAGTTTATTTCTAGCGGGCGATCCTTACGAGCAGTACTTC. It specifies CASSLFLAGDPYEQYF.

This chain uses TRBV20-1 with TRBJ2-1; TRBD2 matches 13 bases. J was trimmed by 0 bases and V by 5 bases; bases with no gene match: 16. CDR3 size: 20 residues. The germline V gene encodes CDR1 DFQATT and CDR2 SNEGSKA (reference sequence). CDR3 region: CSAVGRYRGLAGSSYNEQFF. The CDR3 nucleotides are TGCAGTGCTGTCGGGCGGTATCGGGGACTAGCGGGAAGCTCCTACAATGAGCAGTTCTTC.

This clonotype was detected only a few times. This sequence joins TRBV30 and TRBJ1-2; D might be TRBD1 (5 bases). The CDR3 consists of 13 residues. Trimming left V 4 bases short and J 4 bases short, with 13 bases between. Germline V gene data show CDR1 as GTSNPN and CDR2 as SVGIG (reference sequence). The CDR3 nucleotides are TGTGCCTGGATGACAGCGGCCCCCTATGGCTACACCTTC. Translated: CAWMTAAPYGYTF.

This clonotype appeared a few times. The chain employs TRBV4-2 and TRBJ1-3, with D uncertain. CDR1 LGHNA and CDR2 YNFKEQ come from the germline V gene. The V gene lost 8 bases and the J gene lost 3 bases, with 17 bases spanning the gap. This CDR3 region has 15 residues. CDR3 DNA sequence: TGTGCCAGCCGTTCGTCGGAATCCCGTGGAAACACCATATATTTT. It is translated as CASRSSESRGNTIYF.

This clonotype was observed a few times. The chain carries TRBV7-2 and TRBJ1-6; possibly TRBD1 for D (6 bases). This CDR3 contains 15 residues. The V gene's germline CDR1 is SGHTA and CDR2 FQGNSA. Trimming pared 3 bases from V and 7 bases from J, leaving 13 bases between. The CDR3 sequence: CASSFYRESNSPLHF. As DNA, the CDR3 is TGTGCCAGCAGCTTCTACAGGGAGAGCAATTCACCCCTCCACTTT.

V usage is TRBV4-3 and J usage is TRBJ2-5; D is undetermined. Germline V lookup: CDR1 LGHNA, CDR2 YSLEER. The CDR3 consists of 15 residues. The germline V and J ends were trimmed by 1 base and 5 bases, with 14 bases remaining between them. The DNA of the CDR3 is TGCGCCAGCAGCCAAGCTACACTTCCCGGGGAGACCCAGTACTTC. Translated: CASSQATLPGETQYF.

The rearrangement uses TRBV20-1 and TRBJ2-7, with TRBD2 as a possible D gene (5 bases). CDR1 is DFQATT, CDR2 SNEGSKA, per germline (reference sequence). CDR3 size: 15 residues. The V end was cut by 6 bases, the J end by 1 base, with 19 bases between. In nucleotides, the CDR3 is TGCAGTGCCCCCGGCGAAGGGAGCACGTCCTACGAGCAGTACTTC. Its protein is CSAPGEGSTSYEQYF.

This clonotype was counted a few times. The chain employs TRBV20-1 and TRBJ1-2; 11 bases align to TRBD1. Germline V gene lookup returns CDR1 DFQATT and CDR2 SNEGSKA (reference sequence). Germline trimming cut 6 bases from V and 2 bases from J; bases unmatched to any gene: 5. This CDR3 is built from 14 residues. The CDR3 DNA is TGCAGTGCAGGACAGGGGGCGCGGAACTATGGCTACACCTTC. This codes for CSAGQGARNYGYTF.

The chain recombines TRBV12-3 or TRBV12-4 with TRBJ2-7; tentative D call: TRBD1 (6 bases). CDR3 length: 13 residues. Trimming left V 6 bases short and J 9 bases short, with 18 bases between. CDR3 bases: TGTGCCAGCAGCCCCCTCACAGGGTATGCGCAGTACTTC. Translating it yields CASSPLTGYAQYF.

This chain connects TRBV4-1 to TRBJ2-1, with 7 bases that match TRBD1. The CDR3 covers 21 residues. J lost 2 bases, V lost 0 bases, and 19 bases had no gene match. Germline V CDR1 and CDR2: MGHRA, YSYEKL. For the CDR3, the DNA is TGCGCCAGCAGCCAAGATCCGACAGGGCGTTTGCGAAGGGGGCCCTACAATGAGCAGTTCTTC. As protein: CASSQDPTGRLRRGPYNEQFF.

Many counts were recorded for this clonotype. J is TRBJ1-3 and V is TRBV5-1; weak D call: TRBD1 (5 bases). Germline values: CDR1 SGHRS, CDR2 YFSETQ. Trimming took off 4 bases at V and 1 base at J, with 12 bases between the two ends. There are 15 residues in the CDR3. The CDR3 region is CASSRDRISGNTIYF. Written as DNA, the CDR3 is TGCGCCAGCAGCCGGGACCGAATTTCTGGAAACACCATATATTTT.

This clonotype was seen a few times. This rearrangement joins TRBV6-1 to TRBJ1-2, with D possibly being TRBD1 (6 bases). CDR1 is MNHNS and CDR2 is SASEGT in the germline V gene. Trimming pared 0 bases from V and 8 bases from J, leaving 13 bases between. The CDR3 runs 14 residues. CDR3 DNA: TGTGCCAGCAGTGAAGCCCACAGGGCGAACGGCTACACCTTC. It is translated as CASSEAHRANGYTF.

The CDR3 DNA is TGCAGTGCGCCCGGGACAACGAGCAATCAGCCCCAGCATTTT. Amino acids: CSAPGTTSNQPQHF. The V call is TRBV20-1, the J call TRBJ1-5; a possible D gene is TRBD1 (6 bases). The CDR3 is 14 amino acids. V lost 6 bases and J 1 base, leaving 13 bases between the germline ends. Germline V gives CDR1 DFQATT, CDR2 SNEGSKA (reference sequence).

This clonotype has just a few counts. The J gene is TRBJ2-3, the V gene TRBV5-1, with D possibly being TRBD2 (5 bases). CDR1 is SGHRS, CDR2 YFSETQ, per germline. The ends were cut back, 2 bases at V and 0 bases at J, with 10 bases in the middle. This CDR3 region has 15 residues. In DNA form, the CDR3 reads TGCGCCAGCAGCTTAAAGCGGCCAAGCACAGATACGCAGTATTTT. Translating it yields CASSLKRPSTDTQYF.